This entry describes one T cell receptor (beta chain). The entry originates in a study of cytomegalovirus exposure and HLA in healthy donors. Study context: The 130 or so validation repertoires were reported in a later analysis to have been generated on the same platform as the roughly 700 first-cohort repertoires.

Generated by immunoSEQ multiplex PCR, the TCRdb table keeps only in-frame clones and is missing some. The profile shows 150,000 to 250,000 clones, around 80% of them singletons. The CDR3 is 16 residues long. The V end lost 3 bases, the J end lost 4 bases, and 16 bases lay between the germline ends. Germline CDR1 and CDR2: SGHRS and YFSETQ. The chain couples TRBV5-1 to TRBJ2-2; D perhaps matches TRBD1 (5 bases). The sequenced material came from PBMCs. This receptor was taken from a woman younger than 45 in good health and CMV-seronegative. This CDR3 reads CASSSVTIQGTGELFF. For the CDR3, the DNA is TGCGCCAGCAGCTCCGTTACTATCCAGGGCACCGGGGAGCTGTTTTTT.